These 3 T cell receptor beta chains were sequenced from one sample in a study of patients and donors after allogeneic stem cell transplantation. In TCRdb, the RT-PCR reads were re-called with MiXCR into one record per CDR3 protein. Of 900,000 to 1,000,000 distinct CDR3 sequences listed, roughly 18% are singletons. The sample consisted of blood, either unsorted or a sorted T cell fraction (not recorded which). Receptor source: a human donor who was either an allogeneic HSCT recipient or a stem cell or donor lymphocyte infusion donor (not recorded which). It is not recorded whose cells these are; they may come from a transplant donor.

This clonotype was seen only a few times. This chain joins TRBV25-1 and TRBJ2-3, with 8 bases fitting TRBD1. The CDR3 loop spans 14 amino acids. The germline V gene has CDR1 MGHDK and CDR2 SYGVNS. The V gene end was trimmed by 6 bases and the J gene end by 6 bases; junction bases not matched to a gene: 8. Written as DNA, the CDR3 is TGTGCCAGCAGCCGACAGGGGAACTGGGATACGCAGTATTTT. Amino acid sequence: CASSRQGNWDTQYF.

This clonotype was seen only a few times. The CDR3 coding sequence is TGTGCCACCAGTGTTGGGGTCCAAGAGACCCAGTACTTC. Amino acids: CATSVGVQETQYF. V usage is TRBV24-1 and J usage is TRBJ2-5; D not resolved. V lost 5 bases and J lost 1, with 7 bases in between. The CDR3 contains 13 residues. Germline CDR1 reads KGHDR; CDR2 reads SFDVKD.

A word on this clonotype: Sequence at one end of the junction differs from germline and may be a read error. The J gene is TRBJ1-1, the V gene TRBV28; D call uncertain. The CDR3 sequence is 14 residues long. From germline, CDR1 is MDHEN and CDR2 SYDVKM. The CDR3 spells CANSLGTGRSEAFF. DNA for the CDR3: TGTGCCAACAGTTTAGGAACGGGGAGGAGTGAAGCTTTCTTT.